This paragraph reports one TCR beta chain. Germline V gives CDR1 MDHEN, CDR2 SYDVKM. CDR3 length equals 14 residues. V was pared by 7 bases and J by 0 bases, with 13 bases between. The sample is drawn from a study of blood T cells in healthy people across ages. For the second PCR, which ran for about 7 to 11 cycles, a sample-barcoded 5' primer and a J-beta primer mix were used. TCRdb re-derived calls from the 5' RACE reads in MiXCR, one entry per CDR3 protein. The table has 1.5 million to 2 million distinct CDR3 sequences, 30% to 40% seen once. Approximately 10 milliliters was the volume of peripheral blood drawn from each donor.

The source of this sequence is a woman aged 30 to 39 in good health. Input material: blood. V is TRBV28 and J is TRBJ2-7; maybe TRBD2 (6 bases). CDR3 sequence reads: CASNVRTISYEQYF. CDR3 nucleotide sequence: TGTGCCAGCAATGTAAGGACTATCTCCTACGAGCAGTACTTC.